This T cell receptor beta chain emerged from a study of shared clonotypes between healthy human individuals (dated by TCRdb to 2018 to 2021). For the wider study: A few men and a couple of women, aged 18 to 49 years, made up the cohort. Per donor, leukapheresis produced somewhere between about 0.94 and 9.5 billion PBMCs. To estimate repertoire size and how much clonotype sharing occurs between individuals, the study deeply sequenced the blood TCR repertoires of 5 or 6 healthy adults. Libraries were prepared and TCR repertoires were sequenced by different laboratories using diverse techniques, in order to increase sequencing depth and limit assay-specific biases.

The germline V gene (reference sequence) supplies CDR1 MNHNY and CDR2 SVGAGI. A distance of 14 bases separates the germline ends of V and J, which lose 0 bases and 3 bases respectively. The CDR3 covers 16 residues, taking in both the cysteine and the phenylalanine. Only the CDR3 DNA is retained, 48 bases long and in frame from the first base. Healthy HIV-negative adults with no recently reported acute infections or vaccinations were included as donors. Every donor was a Caucasian adult living in Nashville, Tennessee, USA. For unsorted samples, tens of millions of PBMCs were counted, and genomic DNA was extracted using the QIAamp DNA Blood Mini kit. Blood was obtained by leukapheresis, after which PBMCs were separated by Ficoll-Histopaque density gradient centrifugation and cryopreserved in liquid nitrogen vapor phase. General findings and caveats noted by the study authors: Only blood was sampled, and tissue TCR repertoires likely differ from those in blood. Because the study included a small number of donors, the genetic and exposure-history diversity represented was limited. Pairwise subsampling indicated that sequencing depth was expected to affect the degree of clonotype sharing among donors.

Using the deep immunoSEQ assay, multiplex PCR amplified TCR CDR3 regions from genomic DNA. For each cell subset, the extracted genomic DNA was distributed evenly across all wells of several immunoSEQ 96-well plates, and each plate served as one replicate. Each replicate PCR for unsorted PBMC received about 0.3 ug genomic DNA, equal to 30,000 or so T cell genomes. Genomic DNA from unsorted PBMC was sequenced over ten immunoSEQ deep assay plates. The purified libraries were quantified using a Qubit 3.0 fluorometer, sized with a Bioanalyzer 2100, and then quantified again using the KAPA Library Quantification kit. Every immunoSEQ 96-well plate was sequenced on a dedicated single-read 150-cycle Illumina NextSeq 550 flow cell. The original pipeline was this. Because the immunoSEQ output held only junctional sequences and lacked quality scores, the filtering could not match the filtering applied to full-length reads. Sequences were annotated with PyIR, a Python wrapper for IgBLAST v1.9, using IMGT germline references to assign V/J genes and CDR3. Any read was removed if the V/J assignment was weak (E-value above 1e-6), the CDR3 was missing, or the read contained stop codons, out-of-frame junctions, or ambiguous translated residues. A V3J clonotype was defined by an identical inferred V gene, J gene, and CDR3 amino acid sequence. To compute the percentage overlap between repertoires, the number of shared unique clonotypes was divided by the size of the smaller repertoire. Three approaches were used to assess repertoire richness: RTK rarefaction, the Chao1 estimator, and Recon v2.1 estimates of unobserved clonotypes. TCRdb mirrors the immuneACCESS table, restricted to in-frame sequences. Some clones are absent from its copies; in checked studies, under half trace to an unresolved V gene, and the reason for the others is unknown. Clonal size and the V and J genes are those of that table, whereas D and trimming came from the DNA. The sample has about 560,000 clones on record, around 81% of them singletons. The top ten hold around 12% of the sample.

Worth noting for this clone: It has no known antigen specificity. No base qualities exist here, and no much larger clone lies one base off it.

The sequencing sample was made of PBMCs. The V gene is TRBV6-6 and the J gene is TRBJ1-2; the D gene is possibly TRBD1, with 6 bases matching. This TCR was recovered from a woman aged 40 to 49 in good health. Some clones in this sample may be carry-over from other donors' samples. The DNA is as follows: TGTGCCAGCAGTTACTCGAGACAGGACCTTGACTATGGCTACACCTTC. Its translation is CASSYSRQDLDYGYTF.